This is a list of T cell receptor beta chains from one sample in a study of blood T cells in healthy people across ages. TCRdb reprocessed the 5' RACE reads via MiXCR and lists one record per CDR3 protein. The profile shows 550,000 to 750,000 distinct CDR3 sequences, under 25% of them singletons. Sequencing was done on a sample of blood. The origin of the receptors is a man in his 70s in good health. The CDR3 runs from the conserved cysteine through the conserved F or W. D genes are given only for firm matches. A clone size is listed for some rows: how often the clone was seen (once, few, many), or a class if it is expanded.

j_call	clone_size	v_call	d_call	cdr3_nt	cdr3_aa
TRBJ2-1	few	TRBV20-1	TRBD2	TGCAGTGCTAGAGGGGGGGGAATCCGGGCGCACAATGAGCAGTTCTTC	CSARGGGIRAHNEQFF
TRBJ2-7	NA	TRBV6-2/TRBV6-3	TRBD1	TGTGCCAGCAGCCGCAACCCCGGGACAGGAAACTACGAGCAGTACTTC	CASSRNPGTGNYEQYF
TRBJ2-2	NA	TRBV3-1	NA	TGTGCCAGCAGCCAGTTACAGGAGATCGGGGAGCTGTTTTTT	CASSQLQEIGELFF
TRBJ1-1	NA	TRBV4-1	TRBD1	TGCGCCAGCAGTAGAGGATGGCCAGGGGGCGATGCAACTGAAGCTTTCTTT	CASSRGWPGGDATEAFF
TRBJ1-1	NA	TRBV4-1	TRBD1	TGCGCCAGCAGCCATACGGGGACAGGTGAAGCTTTCTTT	CASSHTGTGEAFF
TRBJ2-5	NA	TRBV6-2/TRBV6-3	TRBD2	TGTGCCAGCAGTTGGGCTAGCGGTGAAGAGACCCAGTACTTC	CASSWASGEETQYF
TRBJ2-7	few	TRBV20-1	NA	TGCAGTGCTAGAGCCGGGTGGGCAGCGTCTTCCTACGAGCAGTACTTC	CSARAGWAASSYEQYF
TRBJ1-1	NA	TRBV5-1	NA	TGCGCCAGCAGCTCGGGGCCAGCGAACACTGAAGCTTTCTTT	CASSSGPANTEAFF
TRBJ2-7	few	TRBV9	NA	TGTGCCAGCAGCGTAAGAGGGTCGGACTACGAGCAGTACTTC	CASSVRGSDYEQYF
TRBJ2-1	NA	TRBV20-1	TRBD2	TGCAGTGCTAGAGAGCCTAGCGGGAGGGCCGGGTCCTACAATGAGCAGTTCTTC	CSAREPSGRAGSYNEQFF
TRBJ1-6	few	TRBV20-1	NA	TGCAGTGCTGTTGGGGATAATTCACCCCTCCACTTT	CSAVGDNSPLHF
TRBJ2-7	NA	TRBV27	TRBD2	TGTGCCAGCAGTCTTAACCCGGGGGGAACCTACGAGCAGTACTTC	CASSLNPGGTYEQYF
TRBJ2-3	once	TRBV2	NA	TGTGCCAGCAGTGAGGGGCGGGCCCACACAGATACGCAGTATTTT	CASSEGRAHTDTQYF
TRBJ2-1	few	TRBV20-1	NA	TGCAGTGCTAGAGATTGGGTGAGTGGGCGTCTCAATGAGCAGTTCTTC	CSARDWVSGRLNEQFF
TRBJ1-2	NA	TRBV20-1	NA	TGCAGTTTCGTTCAGGGTAGTGCTGGCTACACCTTC	CSFVQGSAGYTF
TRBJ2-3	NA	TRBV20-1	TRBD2	TGCAGTGCCTCGCCAGCGGGAGGTACAGATACGCAGTATTTT	CSASPAGGTDTQYF
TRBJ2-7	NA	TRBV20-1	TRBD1	TGCAGTGCTAGAGCTGGAGGGACAGGGGTCGAGCAGTACTTC	CSARAGGTGVEQYF
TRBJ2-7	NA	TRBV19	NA	TGTGCCAGTAGTATTGGGTACGTGTACGAGCAGTACTTC	CASSIGYVYEQYF
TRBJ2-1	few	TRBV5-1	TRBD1	TGCGCCAGCAGCTCGGAGGGACAGGGTCCTGGTGAGCAGTTCTTC	CASSSEGQGPGEQFF
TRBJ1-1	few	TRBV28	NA	TGTGCCAGCAGCATACTGGGACCAAGTGCTGTAGCTTTCTTT	CASSILGPSAVAFF
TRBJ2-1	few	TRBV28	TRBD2	TGTGCCAGCAGTTCCACGTGGGCTAGCGGGAGAATGGATGAGCAGTTCTTC	CASSSTWASGRMDEQFF
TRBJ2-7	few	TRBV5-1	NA	TGCGCCAGCAGCTGGGACCTGAGCTCCTACGAGCAGTACTTC	CASSWDLSSYEQYF
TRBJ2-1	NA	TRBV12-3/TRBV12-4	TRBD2	TGTGCCAGCAGTTTAAGAAGCGGGGATGAGCAGTTCTTC	CASSLRSGDEQFF
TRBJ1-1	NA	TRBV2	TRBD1	TGTGCCAGCGGGAAAGGACAGGGAAGGTTTGCTGAAGCTTTCTTT	CASGKGQGRFAEAFF
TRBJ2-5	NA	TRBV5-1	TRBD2	TGCGCCAGCAGGCCTGCGGGAGGAACACGACAAGAGACCCAGTACTTC	CASRPAGGTRQETQYF
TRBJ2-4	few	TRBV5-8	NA	TGTGCCAGCAGCTTGAGGGCAGAAAACATTCAGTACTTC	CASSLRAENIQYF
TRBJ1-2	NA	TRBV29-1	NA	TGCAGCGTTGAGACGGTGCAGGCGGGAGGCTACACCTTC	CSVETVQAGGYTF
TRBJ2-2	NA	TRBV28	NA	TGTGCCAGCGGGGTAGGGGACACCGGGGAGCTGTTTTTT	CASGVGDTGELFF
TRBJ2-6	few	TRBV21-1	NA	TGTGCCAGCAGCAAAGAGGAAGACGGCAGGGGGTCTGGGGCCAACGTCCTGACTTTC	CASSKEEDGRGSGANVLTF
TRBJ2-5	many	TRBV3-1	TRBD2	TGTGCCAGCAGCCAAGAGAGAACTAGCGGTGGGGGGACCCAGTACTTC	CASSQERTSGGGTQYF
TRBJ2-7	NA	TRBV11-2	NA	TGTGCCAGCAGCTTAGTTGCGGACGAGCGGTACTTC	CASSLVADERYF
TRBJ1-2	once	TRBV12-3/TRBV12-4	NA	TGTGCCAGCAGCCCGGAGGTATTCGATGGCTACACCTTC	CASSPEVFDGYTF